Following are 5 T cell receptor beta chains from one sample sequenced in a study of early T cells in non-severe SARS-CoV-2 infection. TCRdb re-analysed the 5' RACE reads in MiXCR, keeping a single row per CDR3 protein. The sample yields over 80,000 distinct CDR3 sequences, about 12% seen once. Sequenced material: whole blood, taken at baseline. These receptors were obtained from an adult who was a healthcare worker with PCR-confirmed SARS-CoV-2 infection or an uninfected control (not recorded which).

The chain uses TRBV5-1 and TRBJ1-5; 9 positions agree with TRBD1. With 3 bases clipped from V and 8 bases from J, the junction kept 6 bases outside the gene matches. The CDR3 is made up of 14 amino acids. Germline V gene sequence: CDR1 SGHRS, CDR2 YFSETQ. CDR3 sequence (DNA): TGCGCCAGCAGCTCTGGGACAGGGAGGGAGCCCCAGCATTTT. It specifies CASSSGTGREPQHF.

This clonotype was detected ten times or more. This chain joins TRBV20-1 and TRBJ2-1, with TRBD2 matching over 10 bases. V shed 1 base and J 6 bases; nucleotides not matched to a gene: 9. CDR1 is DFQATT and CDR2 is SNEGSKA in the germline V gene (reference sequence). There are 16 residues in the CDR3. The CDR3 DNA is TGCAGTGCTAGAGGCGGGTTACTAGCGGGGAGCAATGAGCAGTTCTTC. Amino acid sequence: CSARGGLLAGSNEQFF.

Only a few counts were recorded for this clonotype. The chain recombines TRBV10-3 with TRBJ2-3; no definite D call. The CDR3 spans 14 residues. Trimming shortened V by 6 bases and J by 2 bases, and 12 bases separated the two germline ends. Germline V gene lookup returns CDR1 ENHRY and CDR2 SYGVKD. This chain's CDR3 is CAISRSQTTDTQYF. CDR3 nucleotides: TGTGCCATCAGCCGAAGTCAGACCACAGATACGCAGTATTTT.

CDR3 region: CASSYPFTGFYNEQFF. The CDR3 region has the DNA TGTGCCAGCAGTTACCCCTTTACAGGGTTTTACAATGAGCAGTTCTTC. The V call is TRBV6-5, the J call TRBJ2-1; weak D call: TRBD1 (6 bases). This CDR3 is built from 16 residues. V gave up 2 bases and J gave up 4 bases, with 15 bases separating them. Looked up from germline, CDR1 is MNHEY and CDR2 is SVGAGI.

This clonotype was counted at least ten times. The genes are TRBV6-2 or TRBV6-3 and TRBJ1-2, with D perhaps TRBD1 (5 bases). The germline V gene encodes CDR1 MNHEY and CDR2 SVGEGT. Deletions cut 3 bases from V and 0 bases from J, with 20 bases between. This CDR3 has 18 amino acids. The CDR3, as DNA: TGTGCCAGCAGTTATGCCCATACCGGGACGGCTGCTAACTATGGCTACACCTTC. This translates into CASSYAHTGTAANYGYTF.